Sequencing of this TCR beta chain was carried out in a study of T cells after yellow fever vaccination. Study-wide points: Weaker in magnitude, the secondary response showed a faster peak on day 5 versus 15.

A note on this clonotype: Its antigen is not identified.

Germline values: CDR1 SEHNR, CDR2 FQNEAQ (reference sequence). The CDR3 contains 16 residues. V shed 4 bases and J shed 2 bases, with 17 bases lying between them. TCRdb used MiXCR to reprocess the 5' RACE reads, holding one entry per CDR3 protein. Found here are under 400,000 distinct CDR3 sequences, around an eighth of them singletons; the top ten hold more than 3%. The chain is built from TRBV7-9 and TRBJ1-1; a possible D gene is TRBD1 (6 bases). The sequencing used CD4+ T cells sorted from PBMCs, collected 15 days after the yellow fever booster vaccination. This TCR came from a man between 18 and 35 years old who received the YFV17D yellow fever vaccine. Here the CDR3 reads CASSSGAKIINTEAFF. Written as DNA, the CDR3 is TGTGCCAGCAGCTCGGGGGCTAAGATTATCAACACTGAAGCTTTCTTT.